The sequence of this T cell receptor beta chain was determined in a study of T cell responses to AZD1222 COVID-19 vaccine. Study results and limitations: It was only after the peak T cell response that any repertoires were sampled. Regions left unmutated in variants are reportedly the target of nearly half of spike-specific TCRs. CD4 TCRs linked to vaccination spanned spike, dominating at 160-218 and 743-854.

Germline V CDR1 and CDR2: SGHNT, YYREEE (reference sequence). The V and J ends lost 0 bases and 2 bases respectively, with 5 bases between them. There are 13 residues in the CDR3. Comment on this clone: Antigen: not known.

Some clones are missing from TCRdb's copy, which holds only in-frame ones; the method was immunoSEQ multiplex PCR. The repertoire consists of roughly 70,000 clones, with 75% to 85% occurring once and the leading ten covering around 15%. The clonotype comes from an adult who received the AZD1222 COVID-19 vaccine. The sample here was peripheral blood, taken 28 days after the second AZD1222 dose. The chain uses TRBV5-4 and TRBJ1-2; no clear D. CDR3 region: CASSLEGNYGYTF. CDR3 nucleotides: TGTGCCAGCAGCTTGGAAGGGAACTATGGCTACACCTTC.